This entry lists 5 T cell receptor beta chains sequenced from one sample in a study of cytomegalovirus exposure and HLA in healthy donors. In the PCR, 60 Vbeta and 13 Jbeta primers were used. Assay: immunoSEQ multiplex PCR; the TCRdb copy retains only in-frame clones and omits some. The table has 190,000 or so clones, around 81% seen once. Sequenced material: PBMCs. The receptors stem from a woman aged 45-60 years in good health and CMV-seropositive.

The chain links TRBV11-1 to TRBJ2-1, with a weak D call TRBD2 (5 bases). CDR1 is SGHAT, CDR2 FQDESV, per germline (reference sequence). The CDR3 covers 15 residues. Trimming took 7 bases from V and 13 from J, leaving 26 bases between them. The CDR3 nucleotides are TGTGCCAGCACCCCAGTCGGAGGTCCCGAGTTAAAACAGTTCTTC. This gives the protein CASTPVGGPELKQFF.

CDR3 sequence reads: CASSRQGGGSNQPQHF. CDR3 DNA sequence: TGTGCCAGCAGTCGGCAAGGAGGTGGAAGCAATCAGCCCCAGCATTTT. The rearrangement joins TRBV6-6 to TRBJ1-5; no clear D. Germline CDR1 reads MNHNY; CDR2 reads SVGAGI (reference sequence). The V end lost 5 bases, the J end lost 1 base, and 15 bases lay between the germline ends. CDR3 size: 16 residues.

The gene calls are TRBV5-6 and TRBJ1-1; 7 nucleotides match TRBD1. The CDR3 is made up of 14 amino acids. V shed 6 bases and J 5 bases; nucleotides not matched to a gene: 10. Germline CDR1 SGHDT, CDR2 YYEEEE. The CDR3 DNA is TGTGCCAGCACCACCCCACAGGGGAGGACTGAAGCTTTCTTT. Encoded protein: CASTTPQGRTEAFF.

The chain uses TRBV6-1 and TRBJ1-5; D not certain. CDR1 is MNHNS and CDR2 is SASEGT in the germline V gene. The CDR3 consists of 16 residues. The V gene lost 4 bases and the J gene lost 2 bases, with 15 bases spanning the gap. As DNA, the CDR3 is TGTGCCAGCAGTGCGGTGGCCGGGATGGGCAATCAGCCCCAGCATTTT. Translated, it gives CASSAVAGMGNQPQHF.

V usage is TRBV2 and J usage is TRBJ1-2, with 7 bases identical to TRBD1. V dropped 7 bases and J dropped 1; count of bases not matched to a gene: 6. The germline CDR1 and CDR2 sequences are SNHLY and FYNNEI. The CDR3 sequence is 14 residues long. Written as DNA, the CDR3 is TGTGCCAGCAAGAGGACAGGAGATAACTATGGCTACACCTTC. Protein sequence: CASKRTGDNYGYTF.